Each of the 20 T cell receptor beta chains below was sequenced from the same sample in a study of control samples from healthy donors and cancer patients. Assay: immunoSEQ multiplex PCR; the TCRdb copy retains only in-frame clones and omits some. Altogether 150,000 to 180,000 clones are present, approximately 94% being singletons, with the ten largest covering approximately 5.7%. The sequenced material came from blood. The source of these receptors is a man aged 40-50 years in good health.

The table lists this clone with a few counts. The J gene is TRBJ1-1, the V gene TRBV2; D remains unclear. The V end was cut by 5 bases, the J end by 0 bases, with 10 bases between. This CDR3 is built from 14 residues. Per germline, CDR1 SNHLY and CDR2 FYNNEI. The CDR3 reads CASSRSYLNTEAFF. The DNA of the CDR3 is TGTGCCAGCAGTCGCTCCTACTTGAACACTGAAGCTTTCTTT.

This clone was recorded once. The rearrangement links TRBV6-5 to TRBJ2-2; 7 bases agree with TRBD1. CDR1 and CDR2 from the germline V gene are MNHEY and SVGAGI. Unmatched junction bases numbered 12, after V lost 7 bases and J lost 7 bases. The CDR3 loop spans 15 amino acids. The CDR3, as DNA: TGTGCCAGCATTTCATCCCCGGGACAGTTCGGGGAGCTGTTTTTT. This codes for CASISSPGQFGELFF.

This chain joins TRBV4-3 and TRBJ1-2; D might be TRBD1 (6 bases). The CDR3 covers 16 residues. Germline V gene lookup returns CDR1 LGHNA and CDR2 YSLEER. The V gene lost 0 bases and the J gene lost 6 bases, with 17 bases spanning the gap. The CDR3 nucleotides read TGCGCCAGCAGCCAAGAACCTCCCGGGACACCCGATGGCTACACCTTC. The encoded protein is CASSQEPPGTPDGYTF.

This chain links TRBV18 with TRBJ1-6, with D perhaps matching TRBD1 (6 bases). Trimming removed 3 bases at V and 6 bases at J, with 12 bases between. CDR3 length equals 15 residues. CDR1 KGHSH and CDR2 LQKENI come from the germline V gene. CDR3 DNA sequence: TGTGCCAGCTCACCTGGACAGATCACTAATTCACCCCTCCACTTT. It specifies CASSPGQITNSPLHF.

This clone occurred once. The chain has TRBV7-2 and TRBJ2-3; TRBD2 is a possible D gene (5 bases). Germline lookup yields CDR1 SGHTA and CDR2 FQGNSA. Between the trimmed V and J ends, which lost 1 base and 2 bases, there was a span of 7 bases. This CDR3 comprises 14 residues. CDR3 amino acids: CASSLVRDTDTQYF. In nucleotides, the CDR3 is TGTGCCAGCAGCTTAGTTCGGGACACAGATACGCAGTATTTT.

The V call is TRBV27, the J call TRBJ2-7; maybe TRBD1 (5 bases). This CDR3 is built from 18 residues. Germline V CDR1 and CDR2: MNHEY, SMNVEV (reference sequence). V lost 5 bases to trimming and J lost 6 bases, with 29 bases between them. This CDR3 reads CASSPSPAQDIPTLEQYF. The CDR3 DNA reads as TGTGCCAGCAGTCCCTCCCCCGCGCAGGACATCCCTACACTCGAGCAGTACTTC.

This chain connects TRBV25-1 to TRBJ2-2; D gene ambiguous. Germline CDR1 MGHDK, CDR2 SYGVNS. V dropped 3 bases and J dropped 7 bases, with 9 bases sitting between them. CDR3 length equals 13 residues. Here the CDR3 DNA reads TGTGCCAGCAGTGATCCGGGCGTCGGGGAGCTGTTTTTT. This translates into CASSDPGVGELFF.

CDR3 in DNA: TGCGCCAGCAGCCAAGAGCGGCTAGCGGTCAATGAGCAGTTCTTC. Translated, it gives CASSQERLAVNEQFF. The rearrangement uses TRBV4-3 and TRBJ2-1, with TRBD2 identical over 7 bases. Germline V lookup: CDR1 LGHNA, CDR2 YSLEER. The ends lost 0 bases at V and 6 bases at J; junction bases unmatched: 5. The CDR3 runs 15 residues.

The rearrangement uses TRBV5-4 and TRBJ2-1, with TRBD1 identical over 9 bases. Germline trimming cut 3 bases from V and 3 bases from J; bases unmatched to any gene: 7. Germline V gives CDR1 SGHNT, CDR2 YYREEE (reference sequence). The CDR3 loop spans 16 amino acids. The CDR3 nucleotides read TGTGCCAGCAGCTACCCCGGGACAGGGCACTACAATGAGCAGTTCTTC. As protein: CASSYPGTGHYNEQFF.

CDR3 in DNA: TGTGCCAGCAGTTTTGCGGGGGCGCAAAATAATGAGCAGTTCTTC. Protein: CASSFAGAQNNEQFF. This chain connects TRBV28 to TRBJ2-1; perhaps TRBD2 as D (7 bases). Germline V gene lookup returns CDR1 MDHEN and CDR2 SYDVKM. There are 15 residues in the CDR3. V was clipped by 3 bases and J by 7 bases, with 16 bases between them.

The rearrangement joins TRBV5-4 to TRBJ2-6; 8 nucleotides align to TRBD1. Germline V gene lookup returns CDR1 SGHNT and CDR2 YYREEE (reference sequence). The V gene end was trimmed by 4 bases and the J gene end by 6 bases; junction bases not matched to a gene: 9. This CDR3 is 16 amino acids long. CDR3 region: CASSDRQGLQANVLTF. CDR3 DNA: TGTGCCAGCAGCGACCGACAGGGGCTTCAGGCCAACGTCCTGACTTTC.

J is TRBJ1-1 and V is TRBV6-5; 7 nucleotides align to TRBD1. The CDR3 is 14 residues long. The ends lost 8 bases at V and 11 bases at J; junction bases unmatched: 17. CDR1 MNHEY and CDR2 SVGAGI come from the germline V gene. CDR3 region: CASRTRGREFSAFF. CDR3 nucleotides: TGTGCCAGCCGCACTAGGGGGCGCGAGTTTTCTGCTTTCTTT.

The chain has TRBV12-5 and TRBJ2-2, with D tentatively TRBD2 (7 bases). Trimming took 0 bases from V and 5 from J, leaving 19 bases between them. Germline values: CDR1 LGHNT, CDR2 FRNRAP. CDR3 length equals 18 residues. The CDR3 bases are TGTGCTAGTGGTTTGGTACTTTGGGGGGGCGGTTATACCGGGGAGCTGTTTTTT. Protein product: CASGLVLWGGGYTGELFF. The full variable domain, completed using reference TRBV12-5 and TRBJ2-2, is DARVTQTPRHKVTEMGQEVTMRCQPILGHNTVFWYRQTMMQGLELLAYFRNRAPLDDSGMPKDRFSAEMPDATLATLKIQPSEPRDSAVYFCASGLVLWGGGYTGELFFGEGSRLTVL.

The rearrangement joins TRBV6-1 to TRBJ1-2; perhaps TRBD1 as D (5 bases). Germline lookup yields CDR1 MNHNS and CDR2 SASEGT. The CDR3 is 17 amino acids. V lost 0 bases and J 2 bases, leaving 16 bases between the germline ends. CDR3 sequence (DNA): TGTGCCAGCAGTGAAGCGGAGCAGGGCGTTGAGAACTATGGCTACACCTTC. This gives the protein CASSEAEQGVENYGYTF.

In DNA form, the CDR3 reads TGTGCCAGCAGTTTTAGTGGTCAGCCCCAGCATTTT. This gives the protein CASSFSGQPQHF. V gene TRBV27 combines with J gene TRBJ1-5, with D unresolved. The CDR3 totals 12 residues. V shed 3 bases and J shed 6 bases, with 6 bases lying between them. Looked up from germline, CDR1 is MNHEY and CDR2 is SMNVEV (reference sequence).

V gene TRBV30 combines with J gene TRBJ2-6; perhaps D is TRBD1 or TRBD2 (7 bases each). With 0 bases removed from V and 0 bases from J, the gap between germline ends came to 18 bases. CDR3 size: 19 residues. Per germline, CDR1 GTSNPN and CDR2 SVGIG (reference sequence). The CDR3 DNA reads as TGTGCCTGGAGTGTAACGACCAGGGGGGGGCCCTCTGGGGCCAACGTCCTGACTTTC. Its protein product is CAWSVTTRGGPSGANVLTF.

This clone was recorded only once. The chain uses TRBV7-9 and TRBJ2-3, with D maybe TRBD1 (5 bases). CDR1 SEHNR and CDR2 FQNEAQ come from the germline V gene (reference sequence). The length of the CDR3 is 15 residues. V was pared by 0 bases and J by 6 bases, with 13 bases between. As DNA, the CDR3 is TGTGCCAGCAGCTTAGCAGGGGCTAGTGGGGATACGCAGTATTTT. Translating it yields CASSLAGASGDTQYF.

The chain combines TRBV5-6 with TRBJ2-2, with D possibly matching TRBD1 (5 bases). CDR3 length equals 13 residues. Trimming left V 6 bases short and J 6 bases short, with 12 bases between. Looked up from germline, CDR1 is SGHDT and CDR2 is YYEEEE. The CDR3 nucleotides read TGTGCCAGCACCAGACAGTCCCCCGGGGAGCTGTTTTTT. Protein sequence: CASTRQSPGELFF.

The chain carries TRBV30 and TRBJ1-2; no clear D. CDR1 is GTSNPN, CDR2 SVGIG, per germline (reference sequence). The CDR3 has 10 residues. The V and J ends lost 3 bases and 13 bases respectively, with 12 bases between them. The CDR3 reads CAWSGPWVTF. The CDR3 DNA reads TGTGCCTGGAGCGGGCCATGGGTCACCTTC.

The rearrangement joins TRBV5-4 to TRBJ1-2, with a tentative D call TRBD1 (5 bases). V shed 0 bases and J shed 4 bases, with 10 bases lying between them. Germline V CDR1 and CDR2: SGHNT, YYREEE (reference sequence). This CDR3 contains 14 residues. DNA for the CDR3: TGTGCCAGCAGCTTGGGTCAGGGCCTCTATGGCTACACCTTC. This gives the protein CASSLGQGLYGYTF.